Included here is one T cell receptor (beta chain) sequence, with context. This specimen comes from a study of T cell repertoires in cytomegalovirus infection. The wider study: Evidence of both CMV infection and a matching HLA type came from public TCR beta signatures.

The J segment lost 7 bases and the V segment lost 3 bases, leaving 5 bases of the junction unmatched. The CDR3 is 15 residues long. From germline, CDR1 is SGHVT and CDR2 SQSDAQ. TCRdb re-analysed the reads in MiXCR, keeping a single row per CDR3 protein. In the table there are roughly 320,000 distinct CDR3 sequences, 9% to 9.5% of which are singletons. The genes are TRBV7-4 and TRBJ2-1; 11 bases are a match to TRBD2. The sequence derives from a human donor in good health (CMV status not recorded). Some clones in this sample may be carry-over from other donors' samples. Sample: PBMCs. This CDR3 reads CASSFSGGARNEQFF. The CDR3 DNA reads as TGTGCCAGCAGCTTTAGCGGGGGGGCCAGGAATGAGCAGTTCTTC.